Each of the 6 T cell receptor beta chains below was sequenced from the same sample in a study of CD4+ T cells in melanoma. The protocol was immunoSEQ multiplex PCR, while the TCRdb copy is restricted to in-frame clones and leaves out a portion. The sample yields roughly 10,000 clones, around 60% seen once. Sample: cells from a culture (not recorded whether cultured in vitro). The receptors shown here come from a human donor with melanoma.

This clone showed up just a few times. The CDR3 region is CASSTTWAGTYEQYF. The CDR3 region has the DNA TGTGCCAGCAGTACAACTTGGGCGGGGACCTACGAGCAGTACTTC. This chain connects TRBV6-1 to TRBJ2-7; a weak D match, TRBD2 (6 bases). With 5 bases removed from V and 2 bases from J, the gap between germline ends came to 16 bases. Germline CDR1 MNHNS, CDR2 SASEGT. The CDR3 consists of 15 residues.

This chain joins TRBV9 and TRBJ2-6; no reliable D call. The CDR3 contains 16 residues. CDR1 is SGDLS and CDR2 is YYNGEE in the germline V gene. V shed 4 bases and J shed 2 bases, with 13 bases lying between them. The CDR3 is CASSFSNLPGANVLTF. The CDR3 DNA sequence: TGTGCCAGCAGCTTCTCAAATCTTCCTGGGGCCAACGTCCTGACTTTC.

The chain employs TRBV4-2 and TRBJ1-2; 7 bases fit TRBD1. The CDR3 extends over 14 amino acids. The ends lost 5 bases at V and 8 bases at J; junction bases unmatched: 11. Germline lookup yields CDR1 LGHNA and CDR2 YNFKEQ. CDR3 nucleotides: TGTGCCAGCAGCGGGCAACAGGGGTTGGGGGGCTACACCTTC. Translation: CASSGQQGLGGYTF.

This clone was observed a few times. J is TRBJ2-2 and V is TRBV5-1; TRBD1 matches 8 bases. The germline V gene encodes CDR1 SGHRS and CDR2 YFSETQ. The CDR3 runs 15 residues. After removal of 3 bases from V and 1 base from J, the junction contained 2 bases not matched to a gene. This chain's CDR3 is CASSWTGLNTGELFF. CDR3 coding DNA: TGCGCCAGCAGCTGGACAGGGCTGAACACCGGGGAGCTGTTTTTT.

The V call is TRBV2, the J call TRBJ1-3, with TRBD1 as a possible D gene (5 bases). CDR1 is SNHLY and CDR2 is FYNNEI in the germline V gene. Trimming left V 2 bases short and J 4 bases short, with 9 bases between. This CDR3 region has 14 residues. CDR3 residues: CASSEQGSGNTIYF. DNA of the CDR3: TGTGCCAGCAGTGAACAGGGATCGGGAAACACCATATATTTT.

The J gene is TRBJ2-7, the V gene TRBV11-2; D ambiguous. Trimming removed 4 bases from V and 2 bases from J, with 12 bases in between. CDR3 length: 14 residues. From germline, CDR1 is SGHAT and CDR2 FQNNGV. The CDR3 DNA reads TGTGCCAGCAGCTCGGACCTATTGGCCTACGAGCAGTACTTC. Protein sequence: CASSSDLLAYEQYF.